The 17 T cell receptor beta chains below come from one sample, sequenced in a study of blood T cell repertoires in COVID-19. Profiled with immunoSEQ multiplex PCR; TCRdb holds only in-frame clones, not every one. The sample lists hundreds of thousands of clones, about 89% occurring once. The sequencing sample was made of peripheral blood. These receptors all come from a woman aged 25 to 39 with acute or convalescent COVID-19.

In the case of this clone: One junction end disagrees with the germline gene, perhaps due to a read error. This chain connects TRBV2 to TRBJ2-7; 8 bases are shared with TRBD2. Germline CDR1 and CDR2: SNHLY and FYNNEI. The CDR3 extends over 15 amino acids. DNA for the CDR3: TGTGCCAGCACTGAAGAGGGACTAGTCCCTCTAGAGCAGTACTTC. This translates into CASTEEGLVPLEQYF.

This clone came up once. The gene calls are TRBV27 and TRBJ2-6, with TRBD1 identical over 9 bases. The trim removed 8 bases at V and 0 bases at J, leaving 11 bases unmatched. The CDR3 spans 18 residues. Germline CDR1 reads MNHEY; CDR2 reads SMNVEV (reference sequence). The CDR3 loop is CASGDRDRVFSGANVLTF. Written as DNA, the CDR3 is TGTGCCAGCGGAGACCGGGACAGGGTCTTCTCTGGGGCCAACGTCCTGACTTTC.

This chain links TRBV30 with TRBJ1-2, with D unclear. V was clipped by 4 bases and J by 5 bases, with 11 bases between them. From germline, CDR1 is GTSNPN and CDR2 SVGIG (reference sequence). CDR3 length: 12 residues. CDR3: CAWTAGGYGYTF. CDR3 in DNA: TGTGCCTGGACAGCGGGAGGATATGGCTACACCTTC. The full variable domain, its missing parts supplied by reference TRBV30 and TRBJ1-2, is SQTIHQWPATLVQPVGSPLSLECTVEGTSNPNLYWYRQAAGRGLQLLFYSVGIGQISSEVPQNLSASRPQDRQFILSSKKLLLSDSGFYLCAWTAGGYGYTFGSGTRLTVV.

The chain has TRBV9 and TRBJ1-3; tentatively, D is TRBD1 (6 bases). Germline assignment: CDR1 SGDLS and CDR2 YYNGEE. Trimming shortened V by 4 bases and J by 1 base, and 12 bases separated the two germline ends. This CDR3 region has 15 residues. The DNA of the CDR3 is TGTGCCAGCAGCCCACAGGGTTTTTCTGGAAACACCATATATTTT. Protein product: CASSPQGFSGNTIYF. The whole variable domain, remainder taken from reference TRBV9 and TRBJ1-3, is DSGVTQTPKHLITATGQRVTLRCSPRSGDLSVYWYQQSLDQGLQFLIQYYNGEERAKGNILERFSAQQFPDLHSELNLSSLELGDSALYFCASSPQGFSGNTIYFGEGSWLTVV.

The rearrangement uses TRBV30 and TRBJ2-2; D perhaps matches TRBD1 (6 bases). The CDR3 has 14 residues. With 0 bases removed from V and 16 bases from J, the gap between germline ends came to 21 bases. Germline CDR1 reads GTSNPN; CDR2 reads SVGIG (reference sequence). CDR3 region: CAWSVIGMGAEPFF. The CDR3 nucleotides read TGTGCCTGGAGTGTAATAGGAATGGGGGCTGAACCGTTTTTT.

This clone was observed a handful of times. The CDR3 DNA sequence: TGTGCCCTCCTAATGGGAGTTCTACGCAATCAGCCCCAGCATTTT. Protein product: CALLMGVLRNQPQHF. The chain employs TRBV6-5 and TRBJ1-5; D remains unclear. This CDR3 has 15 amino acids. The germline V gene has CDR1 MNHEY and CDR2 SVGAGI. V lost 11 bases to trimming and J lost 2 bases, with 19 bases between them.

J is TRBJ2-3 and V is TRBV7-6, with 7 bases that match TRBD1. J was trimmed by 0 bases and V by 5 bases; bases with no gene match: 11. There are 17 residues in the CDR3. Germline V gene lookup returns CDR1 SGHVS and CDR2 FNYEAQ. The CDR3 spells CASSPATGPYSTDTQYF. CDR3 coding DNA: TGTGCCAGCAGCCCCGCGACAGGGCCGTACAGCACAGATACGCAGTATTTT.

This chain links TRBV11-2 with TRBJ1-1; D not resolved. The CDR3 extends over 14 amino acids. V lost 1 base and J 6 bases, leaving 12 bases between the germline ends. Germline V gives CDR1 SGHAT, CDR2 FQNNGV. CDR3: CASSLVVRGSEAFF. As DNA, the CDR3 is TGTGCCAGCAGCTTAGTTGTCAGAGGGTCTGAAGCTTTCTTT.

V and J are TRBV7-6 and TRBJ1-1; TRBD1 aligns across 7 bases. CDR1 SGHVS and CDR2 FNYEAQ come from the germline V gene. The CDR3 runs 14 residues. Germline trimming cut 3 bases from V and 2 bases from J; bases unmatched to any gene: 3. The CDR3 DNA reads as TGTGCCAGCAGCTTGACAGGGAGAAACACTGAAGCTTTCTTT. It yields the protein CASSLTGRNTEAFF.

The CDR3 sequence: CASSLVGGVYNEQFF. Here the CDR3 DNA reads TGTGCCAGCAGCTTAGTGGGCGGGGTGTACAATGAGCAGTTCTTC. The chain links TRBV11-2 to TRBJ2-1, with D perhaps matching TRBD2 (6 bases). This CDR3 region has 15 residues. Per the germline V gene, CDR1 is SGHAT and CDR2 is FQNNGV. The V gene lost 1 base and the J gene lost 4 bases, with 11 bases spanning the gap.

This clone showed up many times. V gene TRBV28 combines with J gene TRBJ1-2, with D unclear. V was trimmed by 2 bases and J by 8 bases, leaving 21 bases between them. CDR3 size: 16 residues. Germline CDR1 and CDR2: MDHEN and SYDVKM. CDR3 DNA sequence: TGTGCCAGCAGTTTAGAGCTGGGCCCCAGCACTAGGGGCTACACCTTC. As protein: CASSLELGPSTRGYTF.

The CDR3 DNA sequence: TGTGCCTGGGAAATGGACAGGGAAGCTTTCTTT. Translation gives CAWEMDREAFF. The genes are TRBV30 and TRBJ1-1; 7 positions match TRBD1. Germline assignment: CDR1 GTSNPN and CDR2 SVGIG (reference sequence). J gave up 8 bases and V 5 bases, and 5 bases lay outside the gene matches. The CDR3 has 11 amino acids.

The rearrangement uses TRBV6-5 and TRBJ1-3; weak D call: TRBD1 (5 bases). V was pared by 8 bases and J by 2 bases, with 13 bases between. This CDR3 spans 14 amino acids. The germline gives CDR1 MNHEY, CDR2 SVGAGI. CDR3 residues: CASALGGAGNTIYF. In DNA, the CDR3 is TGTGCCAGCGCGCTGGGAGGGGCTGGAAACACCATATATTTT.

V is TRBV9 and J is TRBJ2-1; D may be TRBD1 (5 bases). Trimming took off 2 bases at V and 4 bases at J, with 19 bases between the two ends. The CDR3 has 17 amino acids. The V gene's germline CDR1 is SGDLS and CDR2 YYNGEE. The CDR3 bases are TGTGCCAGCAGCGTCCGACAGCGACGGTACCGATACAATGAGCAGTTCTTC. This codes for CASSVRQRRYRYNEQFF.

Here the CDR3 DNA reads TGTGCCAGCAGCCGGGACATTGGGAATTCACCCCTCCACTTT. Its translation: CASSRDIGNSPLHF. The chain recombines TRBV7-9 with TRBJ1-6; weak D call: TRBD1 (6 bases). CDR3 size: 14 residues. CDR1 and CDR2 from the germline V gene are SEHNR and FQNEAQ (reference sequence). V was trimmed by 5 bases and J by 7 bases, leaving 12 bases between them.

This chain links TRBV19 with TRBJ2-4; maybe TRBD2 (6 bases). Germline V gives CDR1 LNHDA, CDR2 SQIVND (reference sequence). There are 14 residues in the CDR3. Between the trimmed V and J ends, which lost 5 bases and 1 base, there was a span of 9 bases. In DNA form, the CDR3 reads TGTGCCAGTAGTGGAGGGTTGGCCAAAAACATTCAGTACTTC. Protein sequence: CASSGGLAKNIQYF. The whole variable domain, filled in from reference TRBV19 and TRBJ2-4, reads DGGITQSPKYLFRKEGQNVTLSCEQNLNHDAMYWYRQDPGQGLRLIYYSQIVNDFQKGDIAEGYSVSREKKESFPLTVTSAQKNPTAFYLCASSGGLAKNIQYFGAGTRLSVL.

The rearrangement joins TRBV3-1 (or the pseudogene TRBV3-2) to TRBJ1-1; the D gene is possibly TRBD1 (5 bases). Germline lookup yields CDR1 LGHDT and CDR2 YNNKEL (reference sequence). Trimming pared 0 bases from V and 3 bases from J, leaving 14 bases between. The CDR3 covers 16 residues. The chain's CDR3 is CASSQDPAGWDTEAFF. In DNA, the CDR3 is TGTGCCAGCAGCCAAGATCCCGCAGGGTGGGACACTGAAGCTTTCTTT.